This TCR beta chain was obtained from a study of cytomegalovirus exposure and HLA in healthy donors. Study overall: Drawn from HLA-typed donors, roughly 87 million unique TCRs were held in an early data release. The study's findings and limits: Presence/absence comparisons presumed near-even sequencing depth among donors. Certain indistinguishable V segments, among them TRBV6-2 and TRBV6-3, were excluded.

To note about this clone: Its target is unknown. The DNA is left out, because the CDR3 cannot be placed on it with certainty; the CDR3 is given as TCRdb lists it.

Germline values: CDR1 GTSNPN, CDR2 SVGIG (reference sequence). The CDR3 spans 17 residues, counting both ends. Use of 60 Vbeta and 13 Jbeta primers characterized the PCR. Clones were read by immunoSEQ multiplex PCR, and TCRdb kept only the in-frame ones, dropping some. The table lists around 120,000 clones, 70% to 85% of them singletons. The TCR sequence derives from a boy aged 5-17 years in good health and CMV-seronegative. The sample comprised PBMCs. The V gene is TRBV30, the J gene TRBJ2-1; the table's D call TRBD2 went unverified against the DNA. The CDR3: CAWSVLVWLAQDNEQFF.